These 15 T cell receptor beta chains were sequenced from one sample in a study of molecular identifiers for immune sequencing clone quantification. MiXCR, applied by TCRdb to the PCR reads, yields one record per CDR3 protein. The sample has about 640,000 distinct CDR3 sequences, 15% to 20% seen once. The material sequenced was naive CD8+ T cells from blood, with Jurkat cell RNA spiked in. Noted subset: FACS-sorted CD8+CD4-CCR7+CD45RA+ naive T cells. The receptors derive from a human donor in good health. Some libraries in this study had Jurkat cell RNA spiked in.

This clonotype was observed at least ten times. This chain connects TRBV7-3 to TRBJ2-5, with 7 bases fitting TRBD1. Trimming took 5 bases from V and 1 from J; bases not matched to a gene: 7. The CDR3 is 15 amino acids. Per the germline V gene, CDR1 is SGHTA and CDR2 is FQGTGA. The CDR3 is CASSPSGQVQETQYF. DNA of the CDR3: TGTGCCAGCAGCCCCAGTGGACAGGTCCAAGAGACCCAGTACTTC.

About this clonotype: It may be a read error: a sequence one base away is much more abundant. The rearrangement joins TRBV7-9 to TRBJ1-1, with 7 positions matching TRBD1. Germline V gene lookup returns CDR1 SEHNR and CDR2 FQNEAQ (reference sequence). This CDR3 comprises 17 residues. The CDR3 region has the DNA TGTGCCAGCAGCCCCGACAGGGAAGGGTGGGGGAACACTGAAGCTCTCTTT. Protein sequence: CASSPDREGWGNTEALF.

This clonotype came up many times. The gene calls are TRBV30 and TRBJ2-1; D gene uncertain. The V end was cut by 1 base, the J end by 9 bases, with 10 bases between. The CDR3 totals 12 residues. Per the germline V gene, CDR1 is GTSNPN and CDR2 is SVGIG (reference sequence). CDR3 bases: TGTGCCTGGAGTGCCGTGCGTGCTGAGCAGTTCTTC. This translates into CAWSAVRAEQFF.

This clonotype was counted many times. This chain joins TRBV27 and TRBJ2-7; 15 bases fit TRBD2. This CDR3 has 14 amino acids. With 6 bases clipped from V and 6 bases from J, the junction kept 3 bases outside the gene matches. CDR1 is MNHEY and CDR2 is SMNVEV in the germline V gene (reference sequence). The CDR3 loop reads CASRPGLAGGEQYF. In DNA, the CDR3 is TGTGCCAGCAGGCCGGGACTAGCGGGAGGCGAGCAGTACTTC.

Notes on this clonotype: This may be a read error: a much more frequent sequence differs by one nucleotide. The rearrangement uses TRBV4-3 and TRBJ2-3; a possible D gene is TRBD2 (7 bases). The germline CDR1 and CDR2 sequences are LGHNA and YSLEER. V lost 0 bases and J 2 bases, leaving 18 bases between the germline ends. This CDR3 region has 18 residues. The CDR3 here is CASSQDGGGLAPTDTQYF. The CDR3 nucleotides are TGCGCCAGCAGCCAAGATGGGGGGGGCCTGGCCCCCACAGATACGCAGTATTTT.

This clonotype was seen many times. This sequence joins TRBV4-3 and TRBJ2-1; 12 bases line up with TRBD1. The V and J ends lost 5 bases and 10 bases, in that order; junction bases with no gene match: 3. The CDR3 sequence is 13 residues long. CDR1 and CDR2 from the germline V gene are LGHNA and YSLEER. The DNA of the CDR3 is TGCGCCAGCAGCTACGGGACAGGGGGCGAGCAGTTCTTC. Translated, it gives CASSYGTGGEQFF.

Concerning this clonotype itself: A much larger clone sits a single nucleotide away, making a read error possible. The CDR3 DNA sequence: TGTGCCGGGGGGACTCTCCCTTTGGACACCGGGGAGCTGTTTTTT. Residues: CAGGTLPLDTGELFF. This chain joins TRBV6-2 or TRBV6-3 and TRBJ2-2; possibly TRBD2 for D (6 bases). The CDR3 spans 15 residues. V was cut by 11 bases and J by 3 bases, with 19 bases left in between. CDR1 is MNHEY and CDR2 is SVGEGT in the germline V gene.

The sample holds many counts of this clonotype. V gene TRBV7-2 combines with J gene TRBJ1-4, with unresolved D. The CDR3 sequence is 14 residues long. Trimming pared 1 base from V and 1 base from J, leaving 4 bases between. The germline V gene has CDR1 SGHTA and CDR2 FQGNSA. CDR3 in DNA: TGTGCCAGCAGCTTAGGGGGAACTAATGAAAAACTGTTTTTT. It codes for CASSLGGTNEKLFF.

The V call is TRBV4-1, the J call TRBJ2-5, with 8 bases that match TRBD1. The V gene end was trimmed by 4 bases and the J gene end by 5 bases; junction bases not matched to a gene: 6. The germline V gene has CDR1 MGHRA and CDR2 YSYEKL. The CDR3 spans 14 residues. Here the CDR3 DNA reads TGCGCCAGCAGCCGAGCAGGGGGCATGGAGACCCAGTACTTC. It is translated as CASSRAGGMETQYF.

Details on this clonotype: A much larger clone differs by one base, so this may be a read error. This chain connects TRBV5-6 to TRBJ1-1, with a tentative D call TRBD1 (6 bases). Germline V lookup: CDR1 SGHDT, CDR2 YYEEEE. CDR3 length equals 14 residues. The CDR3 sequence is CASSLRGGYTEALF. DNA for the CDR3: TGTGCCAGCAGCTTGAGGGGGGGCTACACTGAAGCTCTCTTT. Full variable domain (remainder filled in from reference TRBV5-6 and TRBJ1-1): DAGVTQSPTHLIKTRGQQVTLRCSPKSGHDTVSWYQQALGQGPQFIFQYYEEEERQRGNFPDRFSGHQFPNYSSELNVNALLLGDSALYLCASSLRGGYTEALFGQGTRLTVV.

The chain has TRBV7-9 and TRBJ2-2; 10 nucleotides line up with TRBD2. The CDR3 has 17 residues. Looked up from germline, CDR1 is SEHNR and CDR2 is FQNEAQ (reference sequence). After removal of 5 bases from V and 6 bases from J, the junction contained 12 bases not matched to a gene. CDR3 nucleotides: TGTGCCAGCAGCCCCTTCGGAGCGGGGGGGCTTGCCGGGGAGCTGTTTTTT. Translated, it gives CASSPFGAGGLAGELFF.

The chain uses TRBV12-3 or TRBV12-4 and TRBJ2-1; possibly TRBD2 for D (5 bases). The V end was cut by 1 base, the J end by 2 bases, with 15 bases between. The CDR3 is 17 residues long. CDR3 in DNA: TGTGCCAGCAGTTTAGATACGACGGGATCTGCCTACAATGAGCAGTTCTTC. Translated, it gives CASSLDTTGSAYNEQFF.

This clonotype was counted between two and nine times. J is TRBJ2-2 and V is TRBV3-1; 8 positions agree with TRBD1. V lost 1 base and J lost 1; bases outside the gene matches: 11. Germline CDR1 reads LGHDT; CDR2 reads YNNKEL (reference sequence). This CDR3 spans 19 amino acids. CDR3 amino acids: CASSQGEDRTGWNTGELFF. CDR3 DNA: TGTGCCAGCAGCCAAGGAGAAGATAGGACAGGGTGGAACACCGGGGAGCTGTTTTTT.

Points on this clonotype: The junction shows a germline mismatch at one end, possibly a read error. This chain connects TRBV2 to TRBJ2-3; D unresolved. The CDR3 length is 16 residues. Germline V gene lookup returns CDR1 SNHLY and CDR2 FYNNEI. Here the CDR3 DNA reads TGTGCCGGCAGTGGAACACTGGCGTCTTGGACAGATACGCAGTATTTT. It specifies CAGSGTLASWTDTQYF. The full variable domain, in which reference TRBV2 and TRBJ2-3 provide the parts outside the CDR3, is EPEVTQTPSHQVTQMGQEVILRCVPISNHLYFYWYRQILGQKVEFLVSFYNNEISEKSEIFDDQFSVERPDGSNFTLKIRSTKLEDSAMYFCAGSGTLASWTDTQYFGPGTRLTVL.

The chain recombines TRBV2 with TRBJ2-7; tentatively, D is TRBD2 (6 bases). The germline gives CDR1 SNHLY, CDR2 FYNNEI. Trimming shortened V by 0 bases and J by 3 bases, and 18 bases separated the two germline ends. This CDR3 spans 17 amino acids. CDR3 residues: CASSEALLPRRGYEQYF. The CDR3 DNA follows: TGTGCCAGCAGTGAAGCGCTTCTACCACGGAGGGGCTACGAGCAGTACTTC.